Shown below are 2 T cell receptor beta chains from a single sample sequenced in a study of Graves' ophthalmopathy and Graves' hyperthyroidism. Using RNA transcripts, the TCR beta CDR3 regions were amplified. Second-round multiplex PCR came after first-round RT-PCR with HTBI primers. One entry per CDR3 protein results from TCRdb running MiXCR on the multiplex PCR reads. Of fewer than 350,000 distinct CDR3 sequences listed, roughly 15% were seen once; the top ten hold roughly an eighth. The sequenced material came from peripheral blood. The receptors come from an adult man with Graves' ophthalmopathy.

This clonotype was seen repeatedly, ten times or more. This rearrangement joins TRBV10-3 to TRBJ2-1; 8 nucleotides line up with TRBD2. Germline lookup yields CDR1 ENHRY and CDR2 SYGVKD. This CDR3 spans 14 amino acids. V gave up 6 bases and J gave up 4 bases; unmatched junction bases: 5. CDR3 in amino acids: CAISPGTRYNEQFF. The CDR3 bases are TGTGCCATCAGCCCCGGGACTAGGTACAATGAGCAGTTCTTC.

At least ten counts were recorded for this clonotype. V and J are TRBV7-8 and TRBJ2-2, with D uncertain. V was trimmed by 0 bases and J by 1 base, leaving 9 bases between them. The CDR3 is made up of 16 amino acids. CDR1 SGHVS and CDR2 FQNEAQ come from the germline V gene. This CDR3 is CASSLAEPRNTGELFF. DNA for the CDR3: TGTGCCAGCAGCTTAGCCGAGCCACGGAACACCGGGGAGCTGTTTTTT.